This T cell receptor beta chain was observed in a study of blood T cell repertoires in COVID-19. At the level of the study: Spain, Italy and the United States supplied samples that represented acute and convalescent COVID-19.

Trimming took off 8 bases at V and 5 bases at J, with 9 bases between the two ends. CDR3 length: 11 amino acids. Germline lookup yields CDR1 SQVTM and CDR2 ANQGSEA. The table came from immunoSEQ multiplex PCR; TCRdb's copy has only in-frame clones and leaves some out. The table lists a few hundred thousand clones, 85% to 90% of them singletons, with approximately 2.1% in the top ten. The chain carries TRBV29-1 and TRBJ2-2, with no clear D. The sequence was collected from a woman aged 55-69 years with COVID-19, enrolled during active disease. The specimen was peripheral blood. CDR3 sequence (DNA): TGCAGCTTTTTAACTACCGGGGAGCTGTTTTTT. It specifies CSFLTTGELFF.